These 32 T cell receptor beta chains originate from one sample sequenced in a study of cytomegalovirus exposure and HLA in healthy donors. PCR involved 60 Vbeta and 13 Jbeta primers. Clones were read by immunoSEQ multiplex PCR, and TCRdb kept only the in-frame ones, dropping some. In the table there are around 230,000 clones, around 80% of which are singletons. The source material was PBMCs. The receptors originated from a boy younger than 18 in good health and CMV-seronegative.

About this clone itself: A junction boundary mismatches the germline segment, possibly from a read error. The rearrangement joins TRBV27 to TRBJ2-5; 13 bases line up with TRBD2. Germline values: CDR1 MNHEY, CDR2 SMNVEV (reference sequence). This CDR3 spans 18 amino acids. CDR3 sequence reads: CVSSPTGLAGTYRETQYF. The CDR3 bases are TGTGTCAGCAGTCCCACGGGACTAGCGGGGACATATCGGGAGACCCAGTACTTC.

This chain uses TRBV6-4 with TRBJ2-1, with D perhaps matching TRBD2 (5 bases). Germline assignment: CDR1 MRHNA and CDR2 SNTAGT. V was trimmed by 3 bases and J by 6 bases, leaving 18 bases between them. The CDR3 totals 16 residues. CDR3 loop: CASSDDGSSIPNEQFF. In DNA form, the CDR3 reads TGTGCCAGCAGTGATGACGGGTCTAGCATCCCCAATGAGCAGTTCTTC.

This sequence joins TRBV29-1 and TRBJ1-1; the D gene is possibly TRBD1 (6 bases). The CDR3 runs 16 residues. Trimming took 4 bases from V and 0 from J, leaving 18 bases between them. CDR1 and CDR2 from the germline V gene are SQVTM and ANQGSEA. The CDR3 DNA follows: TGCAGCGTTGTCGGCCGGGGGGGCAGTATGAACACTGAAGCTTTCTTT. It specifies CSVVGRGGSMNTEAFF. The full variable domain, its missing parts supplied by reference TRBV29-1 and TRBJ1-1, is SAVISQKPSRDICQRGTSLTIQCQVDSQVTMMFWYRQQPGQSLTLIATANQGSEATYESGFVIDKFPISRPNLTFSTLTVSNMSPEDSSIYLCSVVGRGGSMNTEAFFGQGTRLTVV.

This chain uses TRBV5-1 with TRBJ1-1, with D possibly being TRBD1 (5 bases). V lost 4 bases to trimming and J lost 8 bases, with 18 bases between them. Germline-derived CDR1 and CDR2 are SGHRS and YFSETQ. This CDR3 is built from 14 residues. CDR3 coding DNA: TGCGCCAGCAGCCCCAGGGCCAGGGTTTGGGAAGCTTTCTTT. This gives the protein CASSPRARVWEAFF.

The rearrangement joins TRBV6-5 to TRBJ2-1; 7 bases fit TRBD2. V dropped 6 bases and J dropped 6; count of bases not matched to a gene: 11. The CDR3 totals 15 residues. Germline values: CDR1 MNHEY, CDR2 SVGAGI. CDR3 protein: CASSPTSELFNEQFF. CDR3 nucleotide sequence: TGTGCCAGCAGCCCTACTAGCGAACTTTTCAATGAGCAGTTCTTC.

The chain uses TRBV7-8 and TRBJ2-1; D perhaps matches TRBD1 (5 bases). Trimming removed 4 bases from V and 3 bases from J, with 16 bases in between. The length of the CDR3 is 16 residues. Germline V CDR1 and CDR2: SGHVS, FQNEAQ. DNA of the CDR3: TGTGCCAGCAGCTCAAGAGGCAGGGAAAGCTACAATGAGCAGTTCTTC. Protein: CASSSRGRESYNEQFF.

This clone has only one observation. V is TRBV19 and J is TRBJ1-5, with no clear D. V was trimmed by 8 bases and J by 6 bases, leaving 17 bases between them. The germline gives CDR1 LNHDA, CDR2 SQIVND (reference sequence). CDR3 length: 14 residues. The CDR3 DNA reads TGTGCCAGTGGTGGATTGGGGAGAGGTCAGCCCCAGCATTTT. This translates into CASGGLGRGQPQHF.

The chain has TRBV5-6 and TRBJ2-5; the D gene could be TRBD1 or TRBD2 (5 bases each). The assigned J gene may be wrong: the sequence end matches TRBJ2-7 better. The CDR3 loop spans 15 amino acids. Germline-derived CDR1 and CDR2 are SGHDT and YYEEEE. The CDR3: CASSLAGMRGHEQYF. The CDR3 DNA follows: TGTGCCAGCAGCTTGGCCGGTATGAGGGGACACGAGCAGTACTTC.

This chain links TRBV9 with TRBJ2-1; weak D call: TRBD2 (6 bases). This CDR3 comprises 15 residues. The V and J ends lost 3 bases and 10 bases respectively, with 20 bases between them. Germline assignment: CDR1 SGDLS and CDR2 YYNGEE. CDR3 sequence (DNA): TGTGCCAGCAGCGCATATCCGGGACTGGGAAAAGAGCAGTTCTTC. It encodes CASSAYPGLGKEQFF.

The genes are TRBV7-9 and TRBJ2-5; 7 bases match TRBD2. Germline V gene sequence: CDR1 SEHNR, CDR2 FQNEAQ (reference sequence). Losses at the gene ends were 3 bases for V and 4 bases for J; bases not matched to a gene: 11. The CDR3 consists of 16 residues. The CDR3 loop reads CASSFFRGRAPETQYF. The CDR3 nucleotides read TGTGCCAGCAGCTTCTTCCGTGGGAGGGCCCCAGAGACCCAGTACTTC. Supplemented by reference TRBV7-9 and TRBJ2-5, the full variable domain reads DTGVSQNPRHKITKRGQNVTFRCDPISEHNRLYWYRQTLGQGPEFLTYFQNEAQLEKSRLLSDRFSAERPKGSFSTLEIQRTEQGDSAMYLCASSFFRGRAPETQYFGPGTRLLVL.

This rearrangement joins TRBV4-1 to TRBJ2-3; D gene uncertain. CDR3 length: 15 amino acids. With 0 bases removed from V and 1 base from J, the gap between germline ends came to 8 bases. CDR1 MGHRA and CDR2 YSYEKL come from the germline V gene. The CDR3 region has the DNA TGCGCCAGCAGCCAAGATCTAGTAGGCACAGATACGCAGTATTTT. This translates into CASSQDLVGTDTQYF.

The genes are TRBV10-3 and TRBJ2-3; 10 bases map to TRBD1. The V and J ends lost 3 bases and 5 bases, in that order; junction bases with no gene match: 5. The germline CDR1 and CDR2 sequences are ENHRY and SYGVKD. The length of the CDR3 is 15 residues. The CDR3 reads CAISDPGQGKDTQYF. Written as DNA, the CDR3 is TGTGCCATCAGTGACCCGGGACAGGGGAAAGATACGCAGTATTTT.

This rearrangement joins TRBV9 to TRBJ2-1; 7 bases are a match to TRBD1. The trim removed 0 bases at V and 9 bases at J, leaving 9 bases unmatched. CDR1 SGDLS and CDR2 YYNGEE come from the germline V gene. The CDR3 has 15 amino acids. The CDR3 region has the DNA TGTGCCAGCAGCGTAGAAGTAAGGGGGCTGGGTGAGCAGTTCTTC. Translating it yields CASSVEVRGLGEQFF.

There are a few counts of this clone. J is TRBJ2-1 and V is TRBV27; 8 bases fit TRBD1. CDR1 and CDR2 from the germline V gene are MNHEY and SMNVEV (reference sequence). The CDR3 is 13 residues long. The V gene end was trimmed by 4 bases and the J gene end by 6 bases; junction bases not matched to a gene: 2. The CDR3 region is CASSYGTGNEQFF. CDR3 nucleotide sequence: TGTGCCAGCAGTTATGGGACAGGCAATGAGCAGTTCTTC.

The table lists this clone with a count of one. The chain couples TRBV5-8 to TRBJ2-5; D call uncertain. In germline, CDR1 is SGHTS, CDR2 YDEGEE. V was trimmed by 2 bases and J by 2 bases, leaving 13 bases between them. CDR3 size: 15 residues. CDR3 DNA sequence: TGTGCCAGCAGCTTTGGCCAGAACATACAAGAGACCCAGTACTTC. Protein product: CASSFGQNIQETQYF.

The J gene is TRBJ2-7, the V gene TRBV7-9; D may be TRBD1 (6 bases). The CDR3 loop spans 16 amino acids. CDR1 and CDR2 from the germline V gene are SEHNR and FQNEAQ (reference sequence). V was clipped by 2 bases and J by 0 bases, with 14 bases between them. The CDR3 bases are TGTGCCAGCAGCTTATACAGGGACCCTTACTCCTACGAGCAGTACTTC. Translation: CASSLYRDPYSYEQYF. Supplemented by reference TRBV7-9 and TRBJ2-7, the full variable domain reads DTGVSQNPRHKITKRGQNVTFRCDPISEHNRLYWYRQTLGQGPEFLTYFQNEAQLEKSRLLSDRFSAERPKGSFSTLEIQRTEQGDSAMYLCASSLYRDPYSYEQYFGPGTRLTVT.

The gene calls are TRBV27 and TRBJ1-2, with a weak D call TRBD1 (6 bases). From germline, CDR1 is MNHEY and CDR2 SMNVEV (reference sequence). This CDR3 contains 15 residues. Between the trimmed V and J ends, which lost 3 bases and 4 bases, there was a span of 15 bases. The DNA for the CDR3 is TGTGCCAGCAGTTTCTCCAAGGACAGCCTCTATGGCTACACCTTC. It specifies CASSFSKDSLYGYTF.

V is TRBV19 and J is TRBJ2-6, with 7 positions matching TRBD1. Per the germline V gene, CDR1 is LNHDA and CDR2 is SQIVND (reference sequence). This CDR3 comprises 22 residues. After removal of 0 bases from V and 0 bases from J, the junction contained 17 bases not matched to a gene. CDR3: CASSIELRQGPLQHSGANVLTF. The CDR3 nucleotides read TGTGCCAGTAGTATAGAATTACGACAGGGCCCTCTTCAACACTCTGGGGCCAACGTCCTGACTTTC.

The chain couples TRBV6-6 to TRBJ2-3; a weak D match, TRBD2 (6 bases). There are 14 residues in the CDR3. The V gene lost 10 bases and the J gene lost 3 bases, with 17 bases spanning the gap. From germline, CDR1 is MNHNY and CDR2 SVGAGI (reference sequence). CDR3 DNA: TGTGCCACCGCCGGGACTCCAAAGACAGATACGCAGTATTTT. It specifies CATAGTPKTDTQYF.

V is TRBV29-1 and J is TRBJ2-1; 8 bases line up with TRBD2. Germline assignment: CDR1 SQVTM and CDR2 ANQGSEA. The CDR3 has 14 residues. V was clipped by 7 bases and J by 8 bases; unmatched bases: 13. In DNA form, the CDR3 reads TGCAGCGCGACTATAGCGGGAACGACCGATGAGCAGTTCTTC. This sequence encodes CSATIAGTTDEQFF.

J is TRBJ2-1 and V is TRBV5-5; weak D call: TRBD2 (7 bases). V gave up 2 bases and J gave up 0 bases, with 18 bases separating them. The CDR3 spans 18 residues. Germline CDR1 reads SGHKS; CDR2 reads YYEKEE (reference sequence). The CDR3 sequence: CASSFGAGAFSSYNEQFF. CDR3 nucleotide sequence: TGTGCCAGCAGCTTTGGCGCGGGGGCCTTCAGCTCCTACAATGAGCAGTTCTTC.

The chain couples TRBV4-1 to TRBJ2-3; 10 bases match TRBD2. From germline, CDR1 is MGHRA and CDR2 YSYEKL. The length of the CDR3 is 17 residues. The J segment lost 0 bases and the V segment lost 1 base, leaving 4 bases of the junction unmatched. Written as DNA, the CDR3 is TGCGCCAGCAGCCAAGCGCTAGCGGGGGCTAGCACAGATACGCAGTATTTT. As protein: CASSQALAGASTDTQYF.

CDR3 coding DNA: TGTGCCAGCAGTTTGAGGCAAGCCAATCAGCCCCAGCATTTT. Translation gives CASSLRQANQPQHF. The chain is built from TRBV27 and TRBJ1-5; unclear D gene. The CDR3 contains 14 residues. Trimming stripped 3 bases from V and 3 bases from J, with 9 bases between. The V gene's germline CDR1 is MNHEY and CDR2 SMNVEV (reference sequence).

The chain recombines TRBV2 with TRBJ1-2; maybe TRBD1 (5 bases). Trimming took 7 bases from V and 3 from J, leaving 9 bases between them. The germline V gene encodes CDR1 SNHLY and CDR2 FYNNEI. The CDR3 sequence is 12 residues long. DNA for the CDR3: TGTGCCAGCAAAACAGGACACTATGGCTACACCTTC. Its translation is CASKTGHYGYTF.

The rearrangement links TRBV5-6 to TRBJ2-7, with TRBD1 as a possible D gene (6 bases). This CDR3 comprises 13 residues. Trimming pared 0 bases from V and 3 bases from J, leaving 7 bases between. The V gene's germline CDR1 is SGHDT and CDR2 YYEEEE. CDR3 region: CASSLDRDYEQYF. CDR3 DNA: TGTGCCAGCAGCTTGGACAGGGACTACGAGCAGTACTTC. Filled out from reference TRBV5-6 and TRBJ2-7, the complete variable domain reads DAGVTQSPTHLIKTRGQQVTLRCSPKSGHDTVSWYQQALGQGPQFIFQYYEEEERQRGNFPDRFSGHQFPNYSSELNVNALLLGDSALYLCASSLDRDYEQYFGPGTRLTVT.

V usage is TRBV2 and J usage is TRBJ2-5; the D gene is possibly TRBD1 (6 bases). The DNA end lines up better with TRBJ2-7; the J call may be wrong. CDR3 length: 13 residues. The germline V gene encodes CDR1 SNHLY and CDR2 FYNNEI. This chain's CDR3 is CASSDRNSYEQYF. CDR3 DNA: TGTGCCAGCAGCGACAGGAACTCCTACGAGCAGTACTTC.

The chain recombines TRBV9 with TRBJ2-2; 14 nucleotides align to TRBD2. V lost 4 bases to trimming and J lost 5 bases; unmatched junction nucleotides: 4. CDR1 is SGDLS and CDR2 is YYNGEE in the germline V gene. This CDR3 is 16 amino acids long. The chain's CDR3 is CASSKRTSGGTGELFF. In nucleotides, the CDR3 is TGTGCCAGCAGCAAAAGGACTAGCGGGGGGACCGGGGAGCTGTTTTTT.

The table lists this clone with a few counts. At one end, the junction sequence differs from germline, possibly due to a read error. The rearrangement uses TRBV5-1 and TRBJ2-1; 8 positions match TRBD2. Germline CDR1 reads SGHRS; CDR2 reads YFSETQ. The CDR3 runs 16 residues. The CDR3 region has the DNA TGCGCCAGCAGATTGGAAGGGCGGGGGGCGCCGGGTGAGCAGTTCTTC. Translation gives CASRLEGRGAPGEQFF.

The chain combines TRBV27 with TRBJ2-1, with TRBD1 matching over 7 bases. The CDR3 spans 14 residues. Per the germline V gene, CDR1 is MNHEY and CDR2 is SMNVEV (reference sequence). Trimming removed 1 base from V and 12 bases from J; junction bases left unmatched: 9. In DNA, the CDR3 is TGTGCCAGCAGTTTATGGCCCCAGGGGGACGGGCAGTTCTTC. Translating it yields CASSLWPQGDGQFF.

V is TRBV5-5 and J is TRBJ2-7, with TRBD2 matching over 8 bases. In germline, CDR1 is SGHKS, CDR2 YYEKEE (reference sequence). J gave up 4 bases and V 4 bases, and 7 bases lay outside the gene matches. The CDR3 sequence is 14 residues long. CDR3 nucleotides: TGTGCCAGCAGCCTCAGTAGCGGGACGTACGAGCAGTACTTC. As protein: CASSLSSGTYEQYF.

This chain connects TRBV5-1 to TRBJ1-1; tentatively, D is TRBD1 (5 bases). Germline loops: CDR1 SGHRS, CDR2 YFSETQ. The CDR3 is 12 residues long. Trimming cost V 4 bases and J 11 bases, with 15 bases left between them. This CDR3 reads CASSLAKGHAFF. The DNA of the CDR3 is TGCGCCAGCAGCCTGGCGAAGGGGCACGCTTTCTTT.

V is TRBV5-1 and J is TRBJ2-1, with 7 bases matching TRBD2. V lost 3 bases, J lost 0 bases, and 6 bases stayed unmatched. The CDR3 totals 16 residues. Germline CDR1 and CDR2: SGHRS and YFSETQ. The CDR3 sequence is CASSYGGSSSYNEQFF. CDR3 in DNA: TGCGCCAGCAGCTACGGGGGGTCGAGCTCCTACAATGAGCAGTTCTTC. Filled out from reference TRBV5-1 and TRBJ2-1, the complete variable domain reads KAGVTQTPRYLIKTRGQQVTLSCSPISGHRSVSWYQQTPGQGLQFLFEYFSETQRNKGNFPGRFSGRQFSNSRSEMNVSTLELGDSALYLCASSYGGSSSYNEQFFGPGTRLTVL.